This entry features one T cell receptor (beta chain) sequence. Its antigen remains undetermined. No quality values exist for individual bases; no much larger clone is one base distant. This record belongs to a study of blood T cell repertoires in COVID-19 (TCRdb year 2020). Regarding the complete study: The collaborator samples originated in the United States, Italy and Spain and spanned the acute and convalescent phases of COVID-19. The prospective study material was composed of cDNA or gDNA derived from T cells, B-cell-depleted T cells, or PBMCs. Deeply sampled blood TCRbeta repertoires from subjects exposed to, actively infected with, or recovered from COVID-19 were included in the dataset. The repertoires were released in a freely available public database intended as a resource for research on the immune response to SARS-CoV-2. The samples were drawn from the first 160 participants of the ongoing ImmuneRACE study and from some 1,300 subjects provided by 6 global collaborators. Sample metadata almost always included a de-identified subject ID, COVID-19 status, age in years and sex. Where HLA class I and class II types were available, the types were taken from metadata supplied by the sample provider, not from assay-based typing. Study-level results and caveats: How much clinical and demographic metadata was included differed by source and by participant, and the metadata was provided uncurated.

TCRbeta CDR3 regions were amplified from genomic DNA using the immunoSEQ Assay, a bias-controlled multiplex PCR. On the authors' methods: Within the assay, amplification of reference gene primers was used to estimate how many nucleated cells each sample contained. To quantify the absolute abundance of each unique TCRbeta CDR3 rearrangement, sequence reads were collapsed and filtered. For each sample, productive Simpson clonality was calculated as the square root of Simpson's diversity index across productive rearrangements. In its TCRdb copy, this immuneACCESS table keeps in-frame sequences only and misses some clones. Where compared with another copy, unresolved V genes explain less than half of these, and the others have no known cause. The D gene and trimming were derived from the DNA, and the V and J assignments and clone size from that table. This sample comprises around 340,000 clones, about four fifths of them detected only once. The ten largest clones capture 2.5% to 3% of the sample.

Looking up the germline V gene yields CDR1 SGDLS and CDR2 YYNGEE. V is cut by 1 base and J by 4 bases, and the space between the germline ends is 6 bases. The CDR3 spans 13 residues, from the cysteine through the phenylalanine. The sequence is cut down to CDR3 DNA, 39 bases in frame from base 1. Whole blood was collected in K2EDTA tubes by collaborating institutions according to the institutions' own protocols. Collaborator samples were shipped for TCRbeta analysis as frozen whole blood, isolated PBMCs, or DNA extracted from either sample type. Sequencing was done on a sample of peripheral blood. The chain uses TRBV9 and TRBJ1-3; the D gene identity is not certain. This TCR was sampled from a man aged 30 to 45 with active or convalescent COVID-19. The sequence in DNA is TGTGCCAGCAGCGTAAGAGAGGGAAACACCATATATTTT. The translation is CASSVREGNTIYF. With the portions outside the CDR3 filled from the reference TRBV9 and TRBJ1-3 genes, the complete variable region becomes DSGVTQTPKHLITATGQRVTLRCSPRSGDLSVYWYQQSLDQGLQFLIQYYNGEERAKGNILERFSAQQFPDLHSELNLSSLELGDSALYFCASSVREGNTIYFGEGSWLTVV.